The 30 T cell receptor beta chains presented below share a single source sample, sequenced in a study of radiotherapy plus CTLA-4 blockade in lung cancer. Generated by immunoSEQ multiplex PCR, the TCRdb table keeps only in-frame clones and is missing some. The sample has tens of thousands of clones; approximately 80% are singletons. Sequencing used peripheral blood, obtained from a patient treated with radiotherapy plus ipilimumab. Receptors originate from a human donor with non-small cell lung cancer whose response to radiotherapy plus ipilimumab could not be evaluated.

V and J are TRBV27 and TRBJ2-7; no firm D call. The CDR3 sequence is 13 residues long. Trimming took 0 bases from V and 2 from J, leaving 5 bases between them. Germline CDR1 MNHEY, CDR2 SMNVEV (reference sequence). The CDR3 spells CASSLSSAYEQYF. In nucleotides, the CDR3 is TGTGCCAGCAGTTTATCGTCGGCCTACGAGCAGTACTTC.

The chain recombines TRBV27 with TRBJ2-1, with 13 positions matching TRBD2. Germline CDR1 MNHEY, CDR2 SMNVEV (reference sequence). The CDR3 loop spans 15 amino acids. V shed 2 bases, J shed 10 bases, and the junction held 5 bases outside the gene matches. CDR3 sequence reads: CASSLRTSGSSEQFF. CDR3 nucleotides: TGTGCCAGCAGTTTAAGGACTAGCGGGAGTTCGGAGCAGTTCTTC.

As DNA, the CDR3 is TGTGCCAGCACGATTAGCCGGGTAGCGTCCACTGAAGCTTTCTTT. Translation gives CASTISRVASTEAFF. The gene calls are TRBV7-8 and TRBJ1-1; D ambiguous. Germline V gene lookup returns CDR1 SGHVS and CDR2 FQNEAQ. Trimming took off 7 bases at V and 4 bases at J, with 19 bases between the two ends. The CDR3 length is 15 residues.

The chain carries TRBV28 and TRBJ1-4, with 10 bases matching TRBD1. Trimming at V came to 4 bases and at J to 15 bases, leaving 17 bases not matched to a gene. Germline-derived CDR1 and CDR2 are MDHEN and SYDVKM. The CDR3 loop spans 16 amino acids. Here the CDR3 DNA reads TGTGCCAGCAGTTCACCTCCGGGACAGGGGTTGGCCCGTATGTTTTTT. It codes for CASSSPPGQGLARMFF. The complete variable domain, with remaining parts taken from reference TRBV28 and TRBJ1-4, reads DVKVTQSSRYLVKRTGEKVFLECVQDMDHENMFWYRQDPGLGLRLIYFSYDVKMKEKGDIPEGYSVSREKKERFSLILESASTNQTSMYLCASSSPPGQGLARMFFGSGTQLSVL.

The CDR3 DNA follows: TGCAGCGTTGAAGTTGCCAGGGGGTACACTGAAGCTTTCTTT. Its protein is CSVEVARGYTEAFF. The chain combines TRBV29-1 with TRBJ1-1; TRBD1 matches at 7 bases. Germline V CDR1 and CDR2: SQVTM, ANQGSEA. The J segment lost 3 bases and the V segment lost 1 base, leaving 5 bases of the junction unmatched. CDR3 length: 14 residues.

The rearrangement uses TRBV28 and TRBJ1-2; D is uncertain. The germline V gene has CDR1 MDHEN and CDR2 SYDVKM. Trimming removed 3 bases at V and 7 bases at J, with 12 bases between. CDR3 length equals 13 residues. The CDR3 sequence: CASSFLREGGYTF. CDR3 coding DNA: TGTGCCAGCAGTTTTTTGAGGGAGGGTGGCTACACCTTC.

V and J are TRBV5-6 and TRBJ1-6; TRBD1 matches at 7 bases. This CDR3 has 16 residues. Germline V CDR1 and CDR2: SGHDT, YYEEEE. Losses at the gene ends were 1 base for V and 4 bases for J; bases not matched to a gene: 5. Written as DNA, the CDR3 is TGTGCCAGCAGCTTGAGGGGGCGCCCGTATAATTCACCCCTCCACTTT. Residues: CASSLRGRPYNSPLHF. Full variable domain (outside the CDR3, taken from reference TRBV5-6 and TRBJ1-6): DAGVTQSPTHLIKTRGQQVTLRCSPKSGHDTVSWYQQALGQGPQFIFQYYEEEERQRGNFPDRFSGHQFPNYSSELNVNALLLGDSALYLCASSLRGRPYNSPLHFGNGTRLTVT.

The chain is built from TRBV7-2 and TRBJ2-7, with 15 bases fitting TRBD2. This CDR3 is 17 amino acids long. V trimming: 3 bases; J trimming: 3 bases; junction bases outside the gene matches: 6. Germline V gives CDR1 SGHTA, CDR2 FQGNSA. The DNA of the CDR3 is TGTGCCAGCAGCTTCGAACGGACTAGCGGGAGGGTCTACGAGCAGTACTTC. It codes for CASSFERTSGRVYEQYF. Together with reference TRBV7-2 and TRBJ2-7, the CDR3 gives the full variable domain: GAGVSQSPSNKVTEKGKDVELRCDPISGHTALYWYRQSLGQGLEFLIYFQGNSAPDKSGLPSDRFSAERTGGSVSTLTIQRTQQEDSAVYLCASSFERTSGRVYEQYFGPGTRLTVT.

The chain uses TRBV7-2 and TRBJ2-4; TRBD2 is a possible D gene (6 bases). From germline, CDR1 is SGHTA and CDR2 FQGNSA. V was pared by 5 bases and J by 4 bases, with 21 bases between. CDR3 length equals 17 residues. The CDR3 bases are TGTGCCAGCAGCCCCTGGGAGGCTAGCGACGCAAAAAACATTCAGTACTTC. It yields the protein CASSPWEASDAKNIQYF.

The chain employs TRBV4-3 and TRBJ2-3; D remains ambiguous. V was clipped by 0 bases and J by 5 bases, with 12 bases between them. Germline loops: CDR1 LGHNA, CDR2 YSLEER. The CDR3 is 15 residues long. CDR3 protein: CASSQDIYPLDTQYF. The CDR3 DNA follows: TGCGCCAGCAGCCAAGATATTTATCCACTAGATACGCAGTATTTT.

The genes are TRBV2 and TRBJ1-5; D remains unclear. V was clipped by 6 bases and J by 7 bases, with 19 bases between them. There are 15 residues in the CDR3. Germline CDR1 reads SNHLY; CDR2 reads FYNNEI. CDR3 sequence: CASSEAGQQYQPQHF. The CDR3 bases are TGTGCCAGCAGCGAGGCGGGCCAACAATACCAGCCCCAGCATTTT.

This sequence joins TRBV5-4 and TRBJ2-5; 11 nucleotides align to TRBD1. Germline V lookup: CDR1 SGHNT, CDR2 YYREEE (reference sequence). Unmatched junction bases numbered 3, after V lost 1 base and J lost 4 bases. The CDR3 has 15 amino acids. The CDR3, as DNA: TGTGCCAGCAGCTTGCGGACAGGGGGCGGAGAGACCCAGTACTTC. As protein: CASSLRTGGGETQYF. Drawing the rest from reference TRBV5-4 and TRBJ2-5, the complete variable domain is ETGVTQSPTHLIKTRGQQVTLRCSSQSGHNTVSWYQQALGQGPQFIFQYYREEENGRGNFPPRFSGLQFPNYSSELNVNALELDDSALYLCASSLRTGGGETQYFGPGTRLLVL.

The V call is TRBV5-1, the J call TRBJ2-3; 10 positions agree with TRBD2. This CDR3 is built from 16 residues. Unmatched junction bases numbered 5, after V lost 1 base and J lost 3 bases. The V gene's germline CDR1 is SGHRS and CDR2 YFSETQ. CDR3 nucleotides: TGCGCCAGCAGCTTGAGGACTAGCGGACTGACAGATACGCAGTATTTT. This codes for CASSLRTSGLTDTQYF.

This sequence joins TRBV2 and TRBJ2-2, with a weak D call TRBD2 (6 bases). V was trimmed by 7 bases and J by 1 base, leaving 16 bases between them. CDR1 is SNHLY, CDR2 FYNNEI, per germline. The length of the CDR3 is 16 residues. This CDR3 is CASTSRAGRNTGELFF. The CDR3 DNA reads as TGTGCCAGCACTTCAAGGGCGGGACGGAACACCGGGGAGCTGTTTTTT.

J is TRBJ2-7 and V is TRBV18; tentative D call: TRBD2 (5 bases). V was trimmed by 3 bases and J by 1 base, leaving 7 bases between them. In germline, CDR1 is KGHSH, CDR2 LQKENI. This CDR3 spans 13 amino acids. The CDR3 is CASSPPGSYEQYF. As DNA, the CDR3 is TGTGCCAGCTCACCCCCGGGGTCCTACGAGCAGTACTTC.

The V gene is TRBV7-9, the J gene TRBJ2-2; 7 nucleotides match TRBD2. Germline CDR1 SEHNR, CDR2 FQNEAQ (reference sequence). The CDR3 consists of 18 residues. J lost 1 base, V lost 5 bases, and 13 bases had no gene match. CDR3 in DNA: TGTGCCAGCAGCCCACCCTACAGGACTAGTAAGAACACCGGGGAGCTGTTTTTT. Translation: CASSPPYRTSKNTGELFF.

The chain has TRBV7-2 and TRBJ2-1; tentative D call: TRBD1 (5 bases). Trimming removed 2 bases from V and 0 bases from J, with 14 bases in between. The CDR3 loop spans 17 amino acids. Germline V gene data show CDR1 as SGHTA and CDR2 as FQGNSA. CDR3 nucleotides: TGTGCCAGCAGCTTAATAGGGGCCAGAGCCTCCTACAATGAGCAGTTCTTC. Protein product: CASSLIGARASYNEQFF.

The V and J genes are TRBV7-9 and TRBJ2-7; D may be TRBD2 (6 bases). Between the trimmed V and J ends, which lost 4 bases and 3 bases, there was a span of 16 bases. CDR1 SEHNR and CDR2 FQNEAQ come from the germline V gene (reference sequence). CDR3 length: 15 residues. CDR3 amino acids: CASSSRGTDHYEQYF. Here the CDR3 DNA reads TGTGCCAGCAGCTCACGGGGGACGGATCACTACGAGCAGTACTTC.

The chain combines TRBV18 with TRBJ2-7; D unresolved. The ends were cut back, 2 bases at V and 4 bases at J, with 9 bases in the middle. This CDR3 comprises 13 residues. Germline values: CDR1 KGHSH, CDR2 LQKENI. CDR3: CASSPAPGYEQYF. The CDR3 DNA reads TGTGCCAGCTCACCAGCGCCAGGATACGAGCAGTACTTC.

The V call is TRBV7-9, the J call TRBJ1-6; D remains unclear. The V end lost 7 bases, the J end lost 0 bases, and 10 bases lay between the germline ends. The CDR3 consists of 15 residues. Germline V gene data show CDR1 as SEHNR and CDR2 as FQNEAQ (reference sequence). The CDR3 here is CASTPEVSYNSPLHF. DNA of the CDR3: TGTGCCAGCACCCCGGAGGTCTCCTATAATTCACCCCTCCACTTT. Full variable domain (missing parts from reference TRBV7-9 and TRBJ1-6): DTGVSQNPRHKITKRGQNVTFRCDPISEHNRLYWYRQTLGQGPEFLTYFQNEAQLEKSRLLSDRFSAERPKGSFSTLEIQRTEQGDSAMYLCASTPEVSYNSPLHFGNGTRLTVT.

The rearrangement uses TRBV7-9 and TRBJ1-5, with no clear D. From germline, CDR1 is SEHNR and CDR2 FQNEAQ (reference sequence). CDR3 size: 16 residues. V lost 4 bases, J lost 2 bases, and 15 bases lay in between. The CDR3 nucleotides are TGTGCCAGCAGCTCCTTCGGGGTCGCGGGCAATCAGCCCCAGCATTTT. Protein product: CASSSFGVAGNQPQHF.

J is TRBJ2-2 and V is TRBV5-6, with D maybe TRBD2 (5 bases). V was trimmed by 6 bases and J by 7 bases, leaving 22 bases between them. Germline-derived CDR1 and CDR2 are SGHDT and YYEEEE. CDR3 length: 16 residues. The CDR3 region is CASTTPGNHGNGELFF. CDR3 sequence (DNA): TGTGCCAGCACCACCCCCGGGAACCACGGTAACGGGGAGCTGTTTTTT.

The V gene is TRBV10-3, the J gene TRBJ2-5, with 12 bases aligning to TRBD1. The junction had 7 bases not matched to a gene; V was cut back by 3 bases and J by 5 bases. Germline V gene data show CDR1 as ENHRY and CDR2 as SYGVKD. CDR3 size: 16 residues. In DNA form, the CDR3 reads TGTGCCATCAGTGAAAGGGGGACAGGGGGCAGGGAGACCCAGTACTTC. This encodes CAISERGTGGRETQYF.

Note on this clone: At one end, the junction sequence differs from germline, possibly due to a read error. The chain is built from TRBV7-8 and TRBJ2-7, with D possibly being TRBD2 (6 bases). The germline V gene encodes CDR1 SGHVS and CDR2 FQNEAQ. CDR3 length: 15 amino acids. The CDR3 sequence: CASSVAGGSPYEQYF. The DNA for the CDR3 is TGTGCCAGCAGCGTAGCCGGGGGATCTCCCTACGAGCAGTACTTC.

The chain couples TRBV2 to TRBJ2-5; perhaps TRBD1 as D (5 bases). V was trimmed by 6 bases and J by 1 base, leaving 6 bases between them. The germline gives CDR1 SNHLY, CDR2 FYNNEI. The CDR3 covers 12 residues. CDR3 residues: CASRDSQETQYF. The CDR3 coding sequence is TGTGCCAGCAGAGACAGCCAAGAGACCCAGTACTTC. The full variable domain, its missing parts supplied by reference TRBV2 and TRBJ2-5, is EPEVTQTPSHQVTQMGQEVILRCVPISNHLYFYWYRQILGQKVEFLVSFYNNEISEKSEIFDDQFSVERPDGSNFTLKIRSTKLEDSAMYFCASRDSQETQYFGPGTRLLVL.

The chain combines TRBV28 with TRBJ1-1; D not resolved. Trimming took off 6 bases at V and 1 base at J, with 6 bases between the two ends. CDR3 size: 12 residues. The germline V gene has CDR1 MDHEN and CDR2 SYDVKM. DNA for the CDR3: TGTGCCAGCAGCGAGGGGAACACTGAAGCTTTCTTT. Protein sequence: CASSEGNTEAFF. The variable domain in full, with the rest retrieved from reference TRBV28 and TRBJ1-1, is DVKVTQSSRYLVKRTGEKVFLECVQDMDHENMFWYRQDPGLGLRLIYFSYDVKMKEKGDIPEGYSVSREKKERFSLILESASTNQTSMYLCASSEGNTEAFFGQGTRLTVV.

The chain joins TRBV5-1 to TRBJ2-7, with TRBD2 as a possible D gene (6 bases). Germline CDR1 SGHRS, CDR2 YFSETQ. Trimming shortened V by 4 bases and J by 5 bases, and 16 bases separated the two germline ends. The CDR3 length is 14 residues. This CDR3 is CASSVAGSGDEQYF. The CDR3, as DNA: TGCGCCAGCAGCGTTGCCGGGAGTGGAGACGAGCAGTACTTC.

The gene calls are TRBV9 and TRBJ2-7; D is possibly TRBD2 (5 bases). In germline, CDR1 is SGDLS, CDR2 YYNGEE. This CDR3 has 13 residues. V lost 4 bases and J lost 2, with 10 bases in between. CDR3 protein: CASSPDLTYEQYF. The CDR3 region has the DNA TGTGCCAGCAGCCCGGACTTAACCTACGAGCAGTACTTC.

This clone was counted only a few times. The chain employs TRBV6-1 and TRBJ2-7, with 7 bases identical to TRBD1. CDR1 is MNHNS and CDR2 is SASEGT in the germline V gene. The ends lost 11 bases at V and 2 bases at J; junction bases unmatched: 3. This CDR3 contains 11 residues. CDR3 residues: CAGQGAYEQYF. The DNA of the CDR3 is TGTGCCGGCCAGGGGGCCTACGAGCAGTACTTC.

The V and J genes are TRBV5-8 and TRBJ2-7; D is unclear. The V and J ends lost 2 bases and 9 bases respectively, with 9 bases between them. The CDR3 contains 11 residues. The V gene's germline CDR1 is SGHTS and CDR2 YDEGEE. The CDR3 spells CASSFVRGQYF. DNA of the CDR3: TGTGCCAGCAGCTTTGTGCGAGGGCAGTACTTC.